The 3 T cell receptor beta chains in this list originate from one sample, sequenced in a study of CD8+CD57+ T cells in acquired aplastic anemia. Genomic DNA served as template for TCR beta VDJ and CDR3 profiling. TCRdb used MiXCR to reprocess the reads, holding one entry per CDR3 protein. The data contain some 190,000 distinct CDR3 sequences, roughly half of them singletons. Material for sequencing was sorted CD4+, CD8+, or CD8+CD57+ T cells (not recorded which) from PBMCs. The receptors were sampled from a human donor in good health, serving as a control.

The CDR3 nucleotides read TGTGCCAGCAGTCCCGGGGGGGATAAGGGAGAGACCCAGTACTTC. It translates to CASSPGGDKGETQYF. This chain links TRBV25-1 with TRBJ2-5; 8 bases line up with TRBD2. Germline V CDR1 and CDR2: MGHDK, SYGVNS. The CDR3 is made up of 15 amino acids. J was trimmed by 4 bases and V by 5 bases; bases with no gene match: 9.

With regard to this clonotype: Being one base from a much bigger clone, this may be a read error. V is TRBV20-1 and J is TRBJ2-7, with D perhaps TRBD1 or TRBD2 (5 bases each). The CDR3 loop spans 13 amino acids. Germline V gene data show CDR1 as DFQATT and CDR2 as SNEGSKA (reference sequence). The CDR3: CSAMDLRGYKQYF. CDR3 nucleotides: TGCAGTGCTATGGACCTCCGGGGCTACAAGCAGTACTTC.

Of note for this clonotype: At one boundary the junction diverges from the germline segment, which might be a read error. V usage is TRBV29-1 and J usage is TRBJ2-7; D gene unclear. The CDR3 runs to 8 residues. CDR1 and CDR2 (germline): SQVTM, ANQGSEA. CDR3 in amino acids: CSVGPLDF. CDR3 in DNA: TGCAGCGTTGGCCCCCTGGACTTC.